A single sample is the source of the 26 T cell receptor beta chains below, sequenced in a study of T-cell memory formation after mild COVID-19. TCRdb reprocessed the 5' RACE reads via MiXCR and lists one record per CDR3 protein. The sample comprises a few hundred thousand distinct CDR3 sequences, more than 8% of which are singletons, and 22% rests with the top ten. Input material: PBMCs or a T cell subset sorted from them (not recorded which). These receptors were collected from a man younger than 35 who had mild COVID-19 (a few samples of this study predate the infection). Cell type and time point are not known.

This chain joins TRBV4-2 and TRBJ2-1, with 10 bases lining up with TRBD2. Germline values: CDR1 LGHNA, CDR2 YNFKEQ. The CDR3 length is 15 residues. Trimming at V came to 2 bases and at J to 4 bases, leaving 2 bases not matched to a gene. The CDR3 protein is CASSQLLAGYNEQFF. The CDR3 DNA sequence: TGTGCCAGCAGCCAATTACTAGCGGGGTACAATGAGCAGTTCTTC.

This clonotype was found a few times. The chain uses TRBV28 and TRBJ1-5; D is unclear. V was shortened by 2 bases and J by 5 bases, with 10 bases between the two germline ends. Germline CDR1 and CDR2: MDHEN and SYDVKM. The CDR3 length is 14 residues. The CDR3 region is CASSLNTRDQPQHF. The CDR3 coding sequence is TGTGCCAGCAGTTTAAATACAAGAGATCAGCCCCAGCATTTT.

This clonotype turned up a few times. The CDR3 spells CASSIGQGVDTQYF. CDR3 DNA: TGTGCCAGTAGTATAGGACAGGGAGTAGATACGCAGTATTTT. The rearrangement uses TRBV19 and TRBJ2-3, with 7 nucleotides matching TRBD1. V lost 1 base and J lost 5; bases outside the gene matches: 3. Germline V gives CDR1 LNHDA, CDR2 SQIVND (reference sequence). The CDR3 loop spans 14 amino acids. Supplemented by reference TRBV19 and TRBJ2-3, the full variable domain reads DGGITQSPKYLFRKEGQNVTLSCEQNLNHDAMYWYRQDPGQGLRLIYYSQIVNDFQKGDIAEGYSVSREKKESFPLTVTSAQKNPTAFYLCASSIGQGVDTQYFGPGTRLTVL.

This clonotype was detected only a few times. The chain is built from TRBV29-1 and TRBJ1-1; D is ambiguous. Between the trimmed V and J ends, which lost 4 bases and 3 bases, there was a span of 6 bases. CDR1 is SQVTM, CDR2 ANQGSEA, per germline. This CDR3 spans 11 amino acids. CDR3 bases: TGCAGCGTTGCCTCGGACACTGAAGCTTTCTTT. It yields the protein CSVASDTEAFF. The variable domain in full, completed from reference TRBV29-1 and TRBJ1-1, reads SAVISQKPSRDICQRGTSLTIQCQVDSQVTMMFWYRQQPGQSLTLIATANQGSEATYESGFVIDKFPISRPNLTFSTLTVSNMSPEDSSIYLCSVASDTEAFFGQGTRLTVV.

This chain connects TRBV4-3 to TRBJ2-3; D possibly corresponds to TRBD2 (5 bases). V gave up 0 bases and J gave up 1 base, with 11 bases separating them. Germline CDR1 LGHNA, CDR2 YSLEER. This CDR3 has 16 amino acids. DNA of the CDR3: TGCGCCAGCAGCCAAGATCCACGGGGTGGCACAGATACGCAGTATTTT. It specifies CASSQDPRGGTDTQYF.

There are a few counts of this clonotype. The chain couples TRBV29-1 to TRBJ2-1; 15 nucleotides align to TRBD2. The CDR3 runs to 15 residues. Germline CDR1 SQVTM, CDR2 ANQGSEA. Trimming removed 6 bases from V and 7 bases from J; junction bases left unmatched: 7. CDR3 nucleotide sequence: TGCAGCGTGGGACTAGCGGGGGGTTTTCCAAATGAGCAGTTCTTC. Protein: CSVGLAGGFPNEQFF.

The chain has TRBV15 and TRBJ1-1; 7 bases align to TRBD1. CDR1 LNHNV and CDR2 YYDKDF come from the germline V gene (reference sequence). This CDR3 is built from 15 residues. J lost 1 base, V lost 3 bases, and 5 bases had no gene match. CDR3 residues: CATSRKQGWNTEAFF. The CDR3 DNA follows: TGTGCCACCAGCAGGAAACAGGGGTGGAACACTGAAGCTTTCTTT. The entire variable domain, with the rest obtained from reference TRBV15 and TRBJ1-1, is as follows: DAMVIQNPRYQVTQFGKPVTLSCSQTLNHNVMYWYQQKSSQAPKLLFHYYDKDFNNEADTPDNFQSRRPNTSFCFLDIRSPGLGDTAMYLCATSRKQGWNTEAFFGQGTRLTVV.

This chain uses TRBV27 with TRBJ2-7; D not certain. Germline values: CDR1 MNHEY, CDR2 SMNVEV (reference sequence). V lost 3 bases, J lost 3 bases, and 9 bases lay in between. The CDR3 spans 13 residues. The chain's CDR3 is CASSFVGFYEQYF. The CDR3 nucleotides are TGTGCCAGCAGTTTCGTAGGGTTCTACGAGCAGTACTTC.

This clonotype appeared a few times. The chain links TRBV18 to TRBJ2-4; 7 bases align to TRBD1. The V segment lost 2 bases and the J segment 6 bases; nucleotides outside the gene matches: 7. Germline CDR1 and CDR2: KGHSH and LQKENI. The CDR3 extends over 15 amino acids. The CDR3 protein is CASSPTRGLGNIQYF. CDR3 coding DNA: TGTGCCAGCTCACCAACAAGGGGGCTCGGAAACATTCAGTACTTC.

This rearrangement joins TRBV5-1 to TRBJ1-1; TRBD1 might be the D (5 bases). Germline V gene sequence: CDR1 SGHRS, CDR2 YFSETQ. There are 14 residues in the CDR3. V gave up 5 bases and J gave up 4 bases, with 15 bases separating them. The CDR3 sequence: CASRFGRESTEAFF. The CDR3 nucleotides are TGCGCCAGCAGGTTCGGCAGGGAATCCACTGAAGCTTTCTTT.

This clonotype appeared a few times. The chain employs TRBV27 and TRBJ1-6; D gene unclear. Between the trimmed V and J ends, which lost 4 bases and 1 base, there was a span of 14 bases. The CDR3 length is 17 residues. Per germline, CDR1 MNHEY and CDR2 SMNVEV (reference sequence). Here the CDR3 DNA reads TGTGCCAGCAGTTCTGGGGTTGGGATTTCCTATAATTCACCCCTCCACTTT. This translates into CASSSGVGISYNSPLHF.

There are a few counts of this clonotype. This sequence may be a read error, since a much larger clone differs from it by one base. V gene TRBV7-3 combines with J gene TRBJ2-5, with D unresolved. Deletions cut 3 bases from V and 2 bases from J, with 7 bases between. Germline values: CDR1 SGHTA, CDR2 FQGTGA. The CDR3 contains 13 residues. CDR3 sequence reads: CASSFGPQETQYF. The DNA for the CDR3 is TGTGCCAGCAGCTTCGGTCCTCAAGAGACCCAGTACTTC.

V gene TRBV12-3 or TRBV12-4 combines with J gene TRBJ1-1; a possible D gene is TRBD1 (5 bases). CDR3 length: 13 residues. Between the trimmed V and J ends, which lost 6 bases and 1 base, there was a span of 9 bases. The CDR3 nucleotides read TGTGCCAGCAGCTGGGGGTGGAACACTGAAGCTTTCTTT. Amino acid sequence: CASSWGWNTEAFF.

The chain employs TRBV6-2 or TRBV6-3 and TRBJ1-6; D gene unclear. Trimming cost V 7 bases and J 7 bases, with 11 bases left between them. The germline gives CDR1 MNHEY, CDR2 SVGEGT. The CDR3 covers 13 residues. The CDR3 region has the DNA TGTGCCAGCACGCGGGGTGCGAATTCACCCCTCCACTTT. The encoded protein is CASTRGANSPLHF.

The chain links TRBV4-3 to TRBJ1-4; D remains ambiguous. This CDR3 has 13 residues. V shed 0 bases and J shed 11 bases, with 10 bases lying between them. Germline values: CDR1 LGHNA, CDR2 YSLEER. The CDR3 sequence: CASSQDRGVKLFF. The CDR3, as DNA: TGCGCCAGCAGCCAAGACCGCGGGGTCAAACTGTTTTTT.

The chain is built from TRBV3-1 and TRBJ2-2, with 8 nucleotides matching TRBD2. Germline CDR1 LGHDT, CDR2 YNNKEL (reference sequence). This CDR3 spans 17 amino acids. The V gene end was trimmed by 1 base and the J gene end by 3 bases; junction bases not matched to a gene: 7. The CDR3 spells CASSQVLRGAHTGELFF. Written as DNA, the CDR3 is TGTGCCAGCAGCCAAGTTCTGCGGGGGGCACACACCGGGGAGCTGTTTTTT.

The V call is TRBV7-3, the J call TRBJ2-1; D may be TRBD2 (7 bases). The V and J ends lost 1 base and 9 bases respectively, with 13 bases between them. Per germline, CDR1 SGHTA and CDR2 FQGTGA. The CDR3 runs to 14 residues. The CDR3 spells CASSLNPGGIEQFF. For the CDR3, the DNA is TGTGCCAGCAGCTTAAATCCGGGGGGCATTGAGCAGTTCTTC.

The table lists this clonotype with many counts. The chain is built from TRBV5-1 and TRBJ2-1; possibly TRBD2 for D (7 bases). The germline CDR1 and CDR2 sequences are SGHRS and YFSETQ. Trimming shortened V by 6 bases and J by 5 bases, and 15 bases separated the two germline ends. This CDR3 comprises 14 residues. The CDR3 sequence: CASKGGGLHNEQFF. For the CDR3, the DNA is TGCGCCAGCAAGGGGGGGGGGCTCCACAATGAGCAGTTCTTC.

This clonotype has a single count. CDR3 DNA sequence: TGCGCCAGCAGCCCCCCGAATTACAATGAGCAGTTCTTC. This translates into CASSPPNYNEQFF. V usage is TRBV5-1 and J usage is TRBJ2-1, with D uncertain. V lost 4 bases and J lost 4, with 9 bases in between. The CDR3 loop spans 13 amino acids. The germline CDR1 and CDR2 sequences are SGHRS and YFSETQ.

The chain carries TRBV4-1 and TRBJ2-1; D may match TRBD1 or TRBD2 (5 bases each). Germline V gene lookup returns CDR1 MGHRA and CDR2 YSYEKL. V shed 4 bases and J shed 9 bases, with 13 bases lying between them. The CDR3 spans 13 residues. DNA of the CDR3: TGCGCCAGCAGCCGCCAGGGTGCGGGTGAGCAGTTCTTC. Protein sequence: CASSRQGAGEQFF.

This clonotype turned up a few times. CDR3 in amino acids: CASAEGPHGDNEQFF. Written as DNA, the CDR3 is TGTGCCAGCGCCGAGGGGCCCCACGGGGACAATGAGCAGTTCTTC. This rearrangement joins TRBV9 to TRBJ2-1; perhaps D is TRBD1 or TRBD2 (5 bases each). Deletions cut 7 bases from V and 5 bases from J, with 19 bases between. Germline V gene lookup returns CDR1 SGDLS and CDR2 YYNGEE. This CDR3 is 15 amino acids long. Filled out from reference TRBV9 and TRBJ2-1, the complete variable domain reads DSGVTQTPKHLITATGQRVTLRCSPRSGDLSVYWYQQSLDQGLQFLIQYYNGEERAKGNILERFSAQQFPDLHSELNLSSLELGDSALYFCASAEGPHGDNEQFFGPGTRLTVL.

This clonotype has a handful of counts. The chain recombines TRBV2 with TRBJ2-3; no firm D call. The CDR3 has 14 amino acids. The germline V and J ends were trimmed by 3 bases and 4 bases, with 11 bases remaining between them. CDR1 is SNHLY, CDR2 FYNNEI, per germline. In nucleotides, the CDR3 is TGTGCCAGCAGTGACGGCAGGACGGCAGATACGCAGTATTTT. Protein: CASSDGRTADTQYF.

The chain joins TRBV12-3 or TRBV12-4 to TRBJ2-7, with 8 nucleotides matching TRBD1. The J segment lost 2 bases and the V segment lost 1 base, leaving 10 bases of the junction unmatched. The CDR3 sequence is 17 residues long. The CDR3 is CASSLGQGAWDPYEQYF. CDR3 nucleotide sequence: TGTGCCAGCAGTTTAGGGCAGGGGGCATGGGATCCCTACGAGCAGTACTTC.

This sequence joins TRBV28 and TRBJ1-5; D is unclear. Looked up from germline, CDR1 is MDHEN and CDR2 is SYDVKM. The CDR3 totals 17 residues. V dropped 1 base and J dropped 0 bases, with 13 bases sitting between them. The CDR3 sequence: CASSLFGQDLSNQPQHF. In DNA, the CDR3 is TGTGCCAGCAGTTTATTCGGCCAGGACCTTAGCAATCAGCCCCAGCATTTT.

This clonotype has at least ten counts. V gene TRBV29-1 combines with J gene TRBJ2-2; D is undetermined. V was trimmed by 1 base and J by 7 bases, leaving 10 bases between them. In germline, CDR1 is SQVTM, CDR2 ANQGSEA. The CDR3 length is 13 residues. CDR3 DNA: TGCAGCGTTGAAGCACGTCCTAACGGGGAGCTGTTTTTT. Protein: CSVEARPNGELFF.

The rearrangement links TRBV12-3 or TRBV12-4 to TRBJ1-4; 8 bases align to TRBD1. CDR3 length: 15 residues. The trim removed 6 bases at V and 11 bases at J, leaving 14 bases unmatched. CDR3 in amino acids: CASSPGDRPGIKLFF. The DNA of the CDR3 is TGTGCCAGCAGCCCGGGGGACAGGCCGGGTATCAAACTGTTTTTT.